Each of the 26 T cell receptor beta chains below was sequenced from the same sample in a study of identical twins. TCRdb analysed the 5' RACE reads with MiXCR anew, one entry per CDR3 protein. The data show 600,000 to 850,000 distinct CDR3 sequences, 18% seen once. These records were also assigned to another study, of T cells expressing NK-cell markers.

Sequencing input: PBMCs. These receptors all stem from a woman aged 18-35 years in good health.

The chain joins TRBV20-1 to TRBJ2-7; 10 nucleotides align to TRBD1. The CDR3 extends over 14 amino acids. V gave up 2 bases and J gave up 7 bases; unmatched junction bases: 8. Germline V gene lookup returns CDR1 DFQATT and CDR2 SNEGSKA (reference sequence). The DNA of the CDR3 is TGCAGTGCTAGACTGGGACAGGGGACTCGGGAGCAGTACTTC. Encoded protein: CSARLGQGTREQYF.

The rearrangement links TRBV18 to TRBJ2-7; D might be TRBD2 (5 bases). The germline V gene encodes CDR1 KGHSH and CDR2 LQKENI. The ends were cut back, 1 base at V and 0 bases at J, with 10 bases in the middle. This CDR3 is built from 15 residues. The CDR3 nucleotides are TGTGCCAGCTCACCACAGGGAGATCCCTCCTACGAGCAGTACTTC. This encodes CASSPQGDPSYEQYF.

The sample holds many counts of this clonotype. This chain links TRBV10-3 with TRBJ2-5, with a weak D call TRBD1 (5 bases). Trimming pared 0 bases from V and 3 bases from J, leaving 11 bases between. In germline, CDR1 is ENHRY, CDR2 SYGVKD. The CDR3 spans 15 residues. The CDR3 sequence: CAISESIGAEETQYF. Written as DNA, the CDR3 is TGTGCCATCAGTGAGTCGATTGGGGCCGAAGAGACCCAGTACTTC.

This clonotype was counted a few times. The J gene is TRBJ2-5, the V gene TRBV7-2; D is uncertain. There are 14 residues in the CDR3. Germline V CDR1 and CDR2: SGHTA, FQGNSA. V was clipped by 2 bases and J by 3 bases, with 10 bases between them. CDR3 in amino acids: CASSLSVTEETQYF. CDR3 DNA sequence: TGTGCCAGCAGCTTATCGGTTACAGAAGAGACCCAGTACTTC.

The chain joins TRBV9 to TRBJ2-5; 11 bases agree with TRBD2. Per germline, CDR1 SGDLS and CDR2 YYNGEE. Unmatched junction bases numbered 4, after V lost 3 bases and J lost 3 bases. The CDR3 spans 15 residues. The CDR3 DNA follows: TGTGCCAGCAGCGCCGGGACTAGCGGTAAAGAGACCCAGTACTTC. Its translation is CASSAGTSGKETQYF.

This clonotype has a handful of counts. The genes are TRBV12-3 or TRBV12-4 and TRBJ2-7; D unresolved. V shed 7 bases and J shed 2 bases, with 15 bases lying between them. The CDR3 sequence is 14 residues long. The CDR3 spells CASTPPAYTYEQYF. The CDR3 DNA reads TGTGCCAGCACCCCCCCCGCATATACCTACGAGCAGTACTTC.

This clonotype has more than one count but fewer than ten. As DNA, the CDR3 is TGTGCCAGCAGTTCACAGGGTATCCCTTCACCCCTCCACTTT. Its protein is CASSSQGIPSPLHF. The chain joins TRBV12-3 or TRBV12-4 to TRBJ1-6; perhaps TRBD1 as D (6 bases). Trimming took off 4 bases at V and 9 bases at J, with 13 bases between the two ends. The CDR3 has 14 residues.

This clonotype was seen a few times. The chain employs TRBV12-3 or TRBV12-4 and TRBJ2-7; D unresolved. The CDR3 has 13 amino acids. Trimming took off 6 bases at V and 2 bases at J, with 11 bases between the two ends. The chain's CDR3 is CASSRKSAYEQYF. CDR3 bases: TGTGCCAGCAGCCGCAAGAGTGCCTACGAGCAGTACTTC.

This clonotype has just a few counts. This sequence joins TRBV5-1 and TRBJ2-7; D call uncertain. The germline V gene encodes CDR1 SGHRS and CDR2 YFSETQ. CDR3 length: 13 residues. V lost 3 bases to trimming and J lost 1 base, with 8 bases between them. The CDR3 protein is CASSSPQSYEQYF. DNA for the CDR3: TGCGCCAGCAGCTCCCCACAGTCCTACGAGCAGTACTTC.

This clonotype was recorded a few times. The chain has TRBV4-2 and TRBJ2-3, with D possibly being TRBD1 or TRBD2 (5 bases each). The CDR3 is 16 amino acids. The germline gives CDR1 LGHNA, CDR2 YNFKEQ. V lost 0 bases to trimming and J lost 0 bases, with 10 bases between them. The CDR3 bases are TGTGCCAGCAGCCAAGACAGGGACCAAAGCACAGATACGCAGTATTTT. Translated: CASSQDRDQSTDTQYF.

The chain combines TRBV14 with TRBJ2-5; TRBD1 aligns across 10 bases. V shed 5 bases, J shed 2 bases, and the junction held 5 bases outside the gene matches. CDR1 and CDR2 from the germline V gene are SGHDN and FVKESK. The CDR3 is 15 residues long. The CDR3 DNA is TGTGCCAGCAGCAGGGACAGGGGACCTCAAGAGACCCAGTACTTC. Translated: CASSRDRGPQETQYF.

This clonotype was recorded many times. V is TRBV12-3 or TRBV12-4 and J is TRBJ1-1; 8 bases are a match to TRBD1. V was clipped by 6 bases and J by 4 bases; unmatched bases: 7. The CDR3 extends over 14 amino acids. Written as DNA, the CDR3 is TGTGCCAGCAGCGGACAGGGCGGTTTCACTGAAGCTTTCTTT. Translating gives CASSGQGGFTEAFF.

This clonotype was detected a few times. CDR3 DNA: TGTGCCAGCAGTTTATTTGAGGTTGGCCACCAGTTCTTC. Amino acid sequence: CASSLFEVGHQFF. The chain employs TRBV12-3 or TRBV12-4 and TRBJ2-1, with no clear D. V was trimmed by 2 bases and J by 13 bases, leaving 15 bases between them. The CDR3 contains 13 residues.

This clonotype was observed a handful of times. The chain employs TRBV10-3 and TRBJ1-2; D ambiguous. The germline V gene encodes CDR1 ENHRY and CDR2 SYGVKD. CDR3 length: 12 amino acids. V was pared by 0 bases and J by 6 bases, with 5 bases between. The CDR3 protein is CAISESYDGYTF. For the CDR3, the DNA is TGTGCCATCAGTGAGTCGTACGATGGCTACACCTTC.

This clonotype was picked up a small number of times. This chain connects TRBV29-1 to TRBJ2-1, with 12 bases lining up with TRBD2. Germline CDR1 and CDR2: SQVTM and ANQGSEA. J lost 7 bases, V lost 2 bases, and 3 bases had no gene match. The length of the CDR3 is 14 residues. In DNA form, the CDR3 reads TGCAGCGTTGAACTAGCGGGAGGGGGGAATGAGCAGTTCTTC. This codes for CSVELAGGGNEQFF.

The chain carries TRBV20-1 and TRBJ2-7; no firm D call. This CDR3 comprises 14 residues. V lost 0 bases to trimming and J lost 3 bases, with 12 bases between them. The germline V gene has CDR1 DFQATT and CDR2 SNEGSKA (reference sequence). The CDR3 nucleotides read TGCAGTGCTAGAGATCCCCGGGCCTTCTACGAGCAGTACTTC. Its protein product is CSARDPRAFYEQYF.

In this sample, this clonotype turned up once. The V gene is TRBV14, the J gene TRBJ2-5; D tentatively reads TRBD1 or TRBD2 (5 bases each). The CDR3 contains 14 residues. The ends were cut back, 1 base at V and 9 bases at J, with 15 bases in the middle. Germline CDR1 reads SGHDN; CDR2 reads FVKESK. The CDR3 is CASSQVGTVEAQYF. CDR3 nucleotides: TGTGCCAGCAGCCAAGTGGGGACGGTGGAGGCCCAGTACTTC.

The chain has TRBV20-1 and TRBJ2-3; unclear D gene. V was trimmed by 0 bases and J by 3 bases, leaving 10 bases between them. CDR3 length: 14 residues. Germline-derived CDR1 and CDR2 are DFQATT and SNEGSKA (reference sequence). The CDR3 protein is CSARDGVGTDTQYF. The CDR3 DNA reads as TGCAGTGCTAGAGATGGTGTGGGTACAGATACGCAGTATTTT.

The rearrangement uses TRBV6-1 and TRBJ1-1; 11 bases align to TRBD1. Germline V lookup: CDR1 MNHNS, CDR2 SASEGT. This CDR3 spans 16 amino acids. J lost 1 base, V lost 5 bases, and 6 bases had no gene match. CDR3 in amino acids: CASSPGGTGGNTEAFF. The CDR3 DNA follows: TGTGCCAGCAGTCCTGGAGGGACAGGGGGGAACACTGAAGCTTTCTTT.

This clonotype was seen only a few times. This sequence joins TRBV29-1 and TRBJ1-5; weak D call: TRBD1 (5 bases). V was shortened by 4 bases and J by 5 bases, with 12 bases between the two germline ends. The CDR3 is made up of 13 amino acids. From germline, CDR1 is SQVTM and CDR2 ANQGSEA. The DNA for the CDR3 is TGCAGCGTTGCGGGGCAGGGCGATCAGCCCCAGCATTTT. Encoded protein: CSVAGQGDQPQHF.

This clonotype was counted ten times or more. The chain recombines TRBV20-1 with TRBJ1-5; TRBD1 aligns across 7 bases. The CDR3 is 14 residues long. CDR1 and CDR2 from the germline V gene are DFQATT and SNEGSKA (reference sequence). V gave up 6 bases and J gave up 9 bases; unmatched junction bases: 14. CDR3 amino acids: CSAPSGTAFLPQHF. DNA for the CDR3: TGCAGTGCCCCTAGCGGGACAGCCTTTCTGCCCCAGCATTTT.

The rearrangement joins TRBV11-2 to TRBJ2-1; D tentatively fits TRBD1 or TRBD2 (5 bases each). Germline lookup yields CDR1 SGHAT and CDR2 FQNNGV. The CDR3 extends over 14 amino acids. With 0 bases removed from V and 11 bases from J, the gap between germline ends came to 14 bases. The CDR3 protein is CASSLDQGVRKQFF. For the CDR3, the DNA is TGTGCCAGCAGCTTAGATCAGGGAGTGCGTAAGCAGTTCTTC.

In this sample, this clonotype turned up a few times. This sequence joins TRBV7-2 and TRBJ2-4; D is unclear. V gave up 5 bases and J gave up 2 bases, with 13 bases separating them. The CDR3 totals 15 residues. The germline V gene encodes CDR1 SGHTA and CDR2 FQGNSA. DNA of the CDR3: TGTGCCAGCAGCCCCAATTTGGGGTCCAAAAACATTCAGTACTTC. It encodes CASSPNLGSKNIQYF.

V usage is TRBV20-1 and J usage is TRBJ1-2; D is undetermined. This CDR3 has 14 residues. Germline V lookup: CDR1 DFQATT, CDR2 SNEGSKA (reference sequence). Trimming took 7 bases from V and 1 from J, leaving 16 bases between them. The CDR3 bases are TGCAGTGTTGGCAGGCCCTCCTTTAACTATGGCTACACCTTC. It yields the protein CSVGRPSFNYGYTF.

A few counts support this clonotype. The V gene is TRBV6-1, the J gene TRBJ1-2; the D gene is possibly TRBD1 (5 bases). The CDR3 totals 13 residues. Germline values: CDR1 MNHNS, CDR2 SASEGT. The CDR3 loop reads CAASRGSNYGYTF. For the CDR3, the DNA is TGTGCAGCAAGTCGGGGGTCTAACTATGGCTACACCTTC.

This clonotype has at least ten counts. CDR3 residues: CATSGTGTRNTEAFF. The CDR3 coding sequence is TGTGCCACCAGCGGGACGGGAACCCGGAACACTGAAGCTTTCTTT. The chain is built from TRBV15 and TRBJ1-1; a weak D match, TRBD1 (5 bases). The germline V gene encodes CDR1 LNHNV and CDR2 YYDKDF (reference sequence). Trimming cost V 5 bases and J 1 base, with 14 bases left between them. This CDR3 has 15 amino acids.